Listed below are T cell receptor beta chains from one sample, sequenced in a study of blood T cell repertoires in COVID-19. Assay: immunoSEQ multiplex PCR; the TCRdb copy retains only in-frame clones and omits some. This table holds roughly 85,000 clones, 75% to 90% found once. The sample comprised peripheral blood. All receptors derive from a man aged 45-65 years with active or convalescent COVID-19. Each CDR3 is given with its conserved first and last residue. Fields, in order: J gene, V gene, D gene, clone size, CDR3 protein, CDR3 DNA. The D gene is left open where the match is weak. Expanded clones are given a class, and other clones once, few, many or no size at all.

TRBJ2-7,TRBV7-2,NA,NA,CASSQTDEQYF,TGTGCCAGCAGCCAGACAGATGAGCAGTACTTC
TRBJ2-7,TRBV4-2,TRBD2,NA,CASSGLAGGNEQYF,TGTGCCAGCAGCGGACTAGCGGGAGGTAACGAGCAGTACTTC
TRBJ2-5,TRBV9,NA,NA,CASSLSREVGEETQYF,TGTGCCAGCAGCCTATCTAGGGAGGTTGGGGAAGAGACCCAGTACTTC
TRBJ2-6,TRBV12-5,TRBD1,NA,CASGLVPGTGLWSSGANVLTF,TGTGCTAGTGGTTTAGTTCCCGGGACAGGGCTCTGGAGCTCTGGGGCCAACGTCCTGACTTTC
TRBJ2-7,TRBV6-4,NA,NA,CALFRAFSYEQYF,TGTGCTCTCTTCCGAGCTTTCTCCTACGAGCAGTACTTC
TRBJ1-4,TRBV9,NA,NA,CASSVDDGLATNEKLFF,TGTGCCAGCAGCGTAGATGACGGACTAGCAACTAATGAAAAACTGTTTTTT
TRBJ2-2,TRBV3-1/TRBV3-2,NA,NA,CASSSLLSNTGELFF,TGTGCCAGCAGCTCCCTATTATCGAACACCGGGGAGCTGTTTTTT
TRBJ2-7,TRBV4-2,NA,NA,CASSQVADYEQYF,TGTGCCAGCAGCCAGGTAGCGGACTACGAGCAGTACTTC
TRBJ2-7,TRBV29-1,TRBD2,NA,CSVEAGDRGYEQYF,TGCAGCGTTGAGGCGGGGGACCGGGGATACGAGCAGTACTTC
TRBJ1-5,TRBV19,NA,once,CASRHRPPNAGNQPQHF,TGTGCCAGCCGGCACCGTCCCCCAAACGCGGGCAATCAGCCCCAGCATTTT
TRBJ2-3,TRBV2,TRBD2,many,CASKIRSGSVDTQYF,TGTGCCAGCAAAATTAGAAGCGGGAGTGTAGATACGCAGTATTTT
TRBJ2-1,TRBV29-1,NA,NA,CSVVYVGLNNEQFF,TGCAGCGTTGTCTACGTGGGCCTAAACAATGAGCAGTTCTTC
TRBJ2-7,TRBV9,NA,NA,CASSPRAQGGEQYF,TGTGCCAGCAGCCCTAGAGCGCAGGGCGGCGAGCAGTACTTC
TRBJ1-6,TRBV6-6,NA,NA,CASSYGLKASLHF,TGTGCCAGCAGTTACGGATTAAAAGCGAGCCTCCACTTT
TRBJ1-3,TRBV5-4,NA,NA,CASSRGDFSGNTIYF,TGTGCCAGCAGCCGGGGAGACTTCTCTGGAAACACCATATATTTT
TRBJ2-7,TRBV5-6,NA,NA,CASSGGGEQYF,TGTGCCAGCAGCGGAGGTGGCGAGCAGTACTTC
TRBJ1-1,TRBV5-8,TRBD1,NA,CASRDRDEELVNTEAFF,TGTGCCAGCAGGGACAGGGACGAAGAGTTAGTGAACACTGAAGCTTTCTTT
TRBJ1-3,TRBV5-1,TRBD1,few,CASSLRGQGNTIYF,TGCGCCAGCAGCTTGAGGGGACAGGGAAACACCATATATTTT
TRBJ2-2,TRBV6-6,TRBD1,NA,CASSPRGTGGGGGELFF,TGTGCCAGCAGTCCACGGGGGACAGGGGGAGGAGGCGGGGAGCTGTTTTTT
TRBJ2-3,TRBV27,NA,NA,CASSLRSVFTDTQYF,TGTGCCAGCAGTTTAAGGAGCGTTTTCACAGATACGCAGTATTTT
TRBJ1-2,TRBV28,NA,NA,CASSSAPGQWGYGYTF,TGTGCCAGCAGTTCCGCCCCTGGACAGTGGGGCTATGGCTACACCTTC
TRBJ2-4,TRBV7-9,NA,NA,CASSTKSGTPGAAGSKNIQYF,TGTGCCAGCAGCACCAAATCCGGGACCCCAGGCGCGGCGGGATCCAAAAACATTCAGTACTTC
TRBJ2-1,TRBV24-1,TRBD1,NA,CATRGTGSYNEQFF,TGTGCCACCAGGGGGACAGGGTCCTACAATGAGCAGTTCTTC
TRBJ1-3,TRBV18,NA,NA,CASSPIQDSGNTIYF,TGTGCCAGCTCACCAATACAGGACTCTGGAAACACCATATATTTT